This TCR beta chain was obtained from a study of CD8+ T cells in alopecia areata. Overall study results and limits: TCR sharing was clearer in mice than between patients, perhaps partly owing to patient HLA diversity.

V dropped 3 bases and J dropped 4; count of bases not matched to a gene: 3. This CDR3 has 15 residues. Germline V lookup: CDR1 SGHTA, CDR2 FQGNSA. The sequencing template was cDNA reverse transcribed from extracted RNA. Repertoires were generated with immunoSEQ multiplex PCR, while TCRdb's copy carries only in-frame clones and drops some. The sample includes 70,000 or so clones, 55% to 65% of them seen just once. This clone was detected only once. Its specificity is not known. The material was CD8+ T cells sorted from blood, obtained at week 0. The rearrangement joins TRBV7-2 to TRBJ2-6, with 7 bases identical to TRBD1. The receptor comes from a human donor with alopecia areata. The CDR3 sequence is CASSFTGEGANVLTF. The CDR3 nucleotides read TGTGCCAGCAGCTTTACAGGGGAGGGGGCCAACGTCCTGACTTTC.